This record looks at one T cell receptor (beta chain) sequence and its context. Its antigen is as yet unknown. This sample stems from a study of CD8 T cell repertoires and HIV-1 epitope variants. Study-wide context: Each of Twenty-five Gag and Nef epitope peptides stimulated a separate culture. Tested: three Gag epitope families, Nef HW9 and YT9. Enriched T cells were co-cultured with equal numbers of autologous T cell-negative antigen-presenting cells. Study observations and caveats: Most of the nine antigen-specific clonotypes appeared cross-reactive to autologous or escape variants.

The CDR3 loop spans 14 amino acids. The germline gives CDR1 SGHAT, CDR2 FQDESV (reference sequence). Germline trimming cut 5 bases from V and 8 bases from J; bases unmatched to any gene: 5. The data were produced by immunoSEQ multiplex PCR, yet TCRdb's version contains in-frame clones alone and is incomplete. This sample has about 4,800 clones, with about 70% found just once. Material for sequencing was cultured CD8+ T cells derived from PBMCs. The chain joins TRBV11-1 to TRBJ1-4, with 10 bases that match TRBD1. This clonotype was obtained from a male donor with HIV. The CDR3 coding sequence is TGTGCCAGCAGCCAGGACAGGGGGAGCGAAAAACTGTTTTTT. It yields the protein CASSQDRGSEKLFF.